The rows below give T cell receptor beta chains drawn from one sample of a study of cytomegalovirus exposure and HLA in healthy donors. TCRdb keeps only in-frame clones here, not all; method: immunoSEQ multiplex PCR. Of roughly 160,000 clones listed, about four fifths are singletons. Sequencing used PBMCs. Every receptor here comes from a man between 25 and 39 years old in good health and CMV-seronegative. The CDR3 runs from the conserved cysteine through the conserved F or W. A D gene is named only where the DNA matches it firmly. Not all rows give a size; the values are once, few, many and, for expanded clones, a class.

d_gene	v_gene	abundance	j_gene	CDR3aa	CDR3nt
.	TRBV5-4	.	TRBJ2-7	CASRPEGGALGYEQYF	TGTGCCAGCAGGCCGGAGGGGGGGGCCCTGGGCTACGAGCAGTACTTC
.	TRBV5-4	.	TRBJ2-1	CASSFRGGEYNEQFF	TGTGCCAGCAGCTTCAGAGGGGGTGAATACAATGAGCAGTTCTTC
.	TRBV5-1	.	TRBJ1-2	CASSQRGAQAYTF	TGCGCCAGCAGCCAGCGGGGGGCACAGGCCTACACCTTC
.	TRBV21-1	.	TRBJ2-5	CASTSKTGGETQYF	TGTGCCAGCACCTCCAAAACAGGGGGCGAGACCCAGTACTTC
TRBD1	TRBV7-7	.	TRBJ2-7	CASSSDRGNEQYF	TGTGCCAGCAGCTCGGACAGGGGGAACGAGCAGTACTTC
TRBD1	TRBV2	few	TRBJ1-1	CASSFLTGSSTEAFF	TGTGCCAGCAGTTTCCTGACAGGGTCGAGCACTGAAGCTTTCTTT
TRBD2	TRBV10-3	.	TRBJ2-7	CAISTSGLRASYEQYF	TGTGCCATCAGTACTAGCGGGCTTCGCGCCTCCTACGAGCAGTACTTC
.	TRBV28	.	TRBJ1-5	CASSWRGGQPQHF	TGTGCCAGCAGCTGGCGGGGAGGACAGCCCCAGCATTTT
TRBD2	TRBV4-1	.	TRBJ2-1	CASSQDPGGTPMMGQFF	TGCGCCAGCAGCCAAGATCCCGGGGGGACCCCAATGATGGGGCAGTTCTTC
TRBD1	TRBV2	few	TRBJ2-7	CASGTGSYEQYF	TGTGCCAGCGGGACAGGGTCCTACGAGCAGTACTTC
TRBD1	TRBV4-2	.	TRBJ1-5	CASSQDTGGNQPQHF	TGTGCCAGCAGCCAAGACACAGGGGGCAATCAGCCCCAGCATTTT
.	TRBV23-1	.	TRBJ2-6	CASYGGAGANVLTF	TGCGCCAGCTATGGAGGCGCTGGGGCCAACGTCCTGACTTTC
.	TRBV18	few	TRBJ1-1	CASSQGPEAFF	TGTGCCAGCTCACAGGGGCCTGAAGCTTTCTTT
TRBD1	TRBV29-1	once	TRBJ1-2	CSVWGQGAHYGYTF	TGCAGCGTTTGGGGACAGGGGGCCCACTATGGCTACACCTTC
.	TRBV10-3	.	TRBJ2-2	CAISAGGELFF	TGTGCCATCAGTGCAGGCGGGGAGCTGTTTTTT
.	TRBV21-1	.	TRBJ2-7	CASSKFGGTSLPPYEQYF	TGTGCCAGCAGCAAATTTGGGGGAACTAGCCTACCTCCCTACGAGCAGTACTTC
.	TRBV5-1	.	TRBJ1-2	CASSLQNYGYTF	TGCGCCAGCAGCTTGCAGAACTATGGCTACACCTTC
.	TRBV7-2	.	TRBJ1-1	CASSLVFRMLEAFF	TGTGCCAGCAGCTTAGTATTCAGGATGCTAGAAGCTTTCTTT
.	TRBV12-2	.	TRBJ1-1	CASRFQQGALGTEAFF	TGTGCAAGTCGCTTCCAGCAGGGGGCTTTGGGCACTGAAGCTTTCTTT
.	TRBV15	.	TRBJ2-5	CATSRGSREETQYF	TGTGCCACCAGCAGAGGTTCGCGGGAAGAGACCCAGTACTTC
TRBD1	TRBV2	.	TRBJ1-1	CASRWDRALRTEAFF	TGTGCCAGCAGATGGGACAGGGCCCTGAGGACTGAAGCTTTCTTT
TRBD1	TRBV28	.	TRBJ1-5	CASSPTGGQPQHF	TGTGCCAGCAGTCCAACAGGGGGTCAGCCCCAGCATTTT
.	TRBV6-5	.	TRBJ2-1	CASSYSYASYNEQFF	TGTGCCAGCAGTTACTCATACGCGTCCTACAATGAGCAGTTCTTC
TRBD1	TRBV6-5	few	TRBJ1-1	CASSYSNRGQDTEAFF	TGTGCCAGCAGTTACAGTAACAGGGGGCAGGACACTGAAGCTTTCTTT
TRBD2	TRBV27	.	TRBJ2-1	CASRTSGANEQFF	TGTGCCAGCAGGACTAGCGGGGCCAATGAGCAGTTCTTC
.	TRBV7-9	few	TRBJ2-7	CAGRPGDGYEQYF	TGTGCCGGTAGACCGGGAGACGGCTACGAGCAGTACTTC
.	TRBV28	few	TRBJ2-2	CASSYGGGTGELFF	TGTGCCAGCAGTTACGGGGGTGGAACCGGGGAGCTGTTTTTT
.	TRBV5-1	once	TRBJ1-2	CASSLENRWDGYTF	TGCGCCAGCAGCTTGGAAAACAGGTGGGATGGCTACACCTTC
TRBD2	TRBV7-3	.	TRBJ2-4	CASSLRGGGNIQYF	TGTGCCAGCAGCTTAAGGGGGGGAGGGAACATTCAGTACTTC
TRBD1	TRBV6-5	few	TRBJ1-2	CASSNRGHYGYTF	TGTGCCAGCAGTAACAGGGGACACTATGGCTACACCTTC
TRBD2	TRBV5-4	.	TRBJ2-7	CASSLGDYYEQYF	TGTGCCAGCAGCTTGGGGGACTACTACGAGCAGTACTTC
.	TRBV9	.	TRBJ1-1	CASSPTGPSEAFF	TGTGCCAGCAGCCCTACAGGGCCTTCTGAAGCTTTCTTT
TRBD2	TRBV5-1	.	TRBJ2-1	CASSKGLAGYPTEQFF	TGCGCCAGCAGCAAAGGACTAGCGGGATATCCTACTGAGCAGTTCTTC
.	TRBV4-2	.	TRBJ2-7	CASSQAGGQDAFEQYF	TGTGCCAGCAGCCAAGCGGGGGGCCAGGATGCTTTCGAGCAGTACTTC
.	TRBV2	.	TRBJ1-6	CASSRDLGDNSPLHF	TGTGCCAGCAGTCGGGATTTAGGCGATAATTCACCCCTCCACTTT
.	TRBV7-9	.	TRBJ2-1	CASRSPSFSEQFF	TGTGCCAGCAGGTCCCCCTCTTTTAGTGAGCAGTTCTTC
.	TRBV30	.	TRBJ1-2	CAWSQGSRLGYTF	TGTGCCTGGAGTCAGGGATCCCGGCTGGGCTACACCTTC
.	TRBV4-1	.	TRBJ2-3	CASSQIGADTQYF	TGCGCCAGCAGCCAGATCGGGGCAGATACGCAGTATTTT
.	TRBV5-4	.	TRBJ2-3	CASSLGGGGSDTQYF	TGTGCCAGCAGCTTGGGAGGGGGGGGGTCAGATACGCAGTATTTT
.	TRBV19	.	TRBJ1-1	CASSRLVQDNTEAFF	TGTGCCAGTAGCCGGTTGGTACAGGATAACACTGAAGCTTTCTTT
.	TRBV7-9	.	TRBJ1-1	CASSIWGPMNTEAFF	TGTGCCAGCAGCATTTGGGGGCCGATGAACACTGAAGCTTTCTTT
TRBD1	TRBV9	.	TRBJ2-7	CASSVATGGGPYEQYF	TGTGCCAGCAGCGTAGCTACAGGGGGAGGACCCTACGAGCAGTACTTC
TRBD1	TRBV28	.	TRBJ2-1	CASSFHLGGGLYNEQFF	TGTGCCAGCAGTTTCCACCTAGGGGGCGGCCTCTACAATGAGCAGTTCTTC
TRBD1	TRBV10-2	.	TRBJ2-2	CASTQTGVTGELFF	TGCGCCAGCACTCAGACAGGGGTAACCGGGGAGCTGTTTTTT
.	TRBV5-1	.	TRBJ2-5	CASSLAPRRGGRETQYF	TGCGCCAGCAGCTTGGCCCCGAGGAGGGGAGGTCGGGAGACCCAGTACTTC
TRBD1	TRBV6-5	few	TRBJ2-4	CASSPGQMKNIQYF	TGTGCCAGCAGCCCGGGACAGATGAAAAACATTCAGTACTTC
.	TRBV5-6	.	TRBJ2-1	CASSLGLRWGDEQFF	TGTGCCAGCAGCTTGGGTCTTCGGTGGGGAGATGAGCAGTTCTTC
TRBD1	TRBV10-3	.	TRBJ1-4	CATNRDRGNEKLFF	TGTGCCACCAACCGGGACAGGGGTAATGAAAAACTGTTTTTT
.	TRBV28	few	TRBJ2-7	CASSWAGPFLRGEQYF	TGTGCCAGCAGTTGGGCAGGACCATTCCTACGAGGGGAGCAGTACTTC
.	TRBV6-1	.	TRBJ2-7	CASSEYAQISYEQYF	TGTGCCAGCAGTGAATACGCCCAGATCAGCTACGAGCAGTACTTC
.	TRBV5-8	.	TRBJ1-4	CASSLREELFF	TGTGCCAGCAGCCTCCGGGAGGAACTGTTTTTT
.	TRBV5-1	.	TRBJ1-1	CASSPQVNTEAFF	TGCGCCAGCAGCCCACAGGTGAACACTGAAGCTTTCTTT
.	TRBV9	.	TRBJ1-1	CASSYSTGGNTEAFF	TGTGCCAGCAGCTACTCCACGGGGGGGAACACTGAAGCTTTCTTT
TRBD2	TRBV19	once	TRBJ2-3	CASSGTSGGHTQYF	TGTGCCAGTAGCGGGACTAGCGGGGGCCATACGCAGTATTTT
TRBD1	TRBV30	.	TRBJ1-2	CAWTPGQGAYGYTF	TGTGCCTGGACCCCGGGACAGGGGGCCTATGGCTACACCTTC
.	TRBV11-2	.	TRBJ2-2	CASSLDRLDTGELFF	TGTGCCAGCAGCTTAGACAGGTTGGACACCGGGGAGCTGTTTTTT
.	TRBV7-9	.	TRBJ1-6	CASSRRQASPLHF	TGTGCCAGCAGCCGTAGACAGGCCTCACCCCTCCACTTT
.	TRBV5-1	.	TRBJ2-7	CASSPTTSRYEQYF	TGCGCCAGCAGCCCCACGACTAGTAGGTACGAGCAGTACTTC
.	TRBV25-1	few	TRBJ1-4	CASSDLEYRSEKLFF	TGTGCCAGCAGTGACCTAGAATACCGTTCGGAAAAACTGTTTTTT